Presented here are 18 T cell receptor beta chains from one specimen sequenced in a study of patients and donors after allogeneic stem cell transplantation. TCRdb used MiXCR to reprocess the RT-PCR reads, holding one entry per CDR3 protein. Of 85,000 to 90,000 distinct CDR3 sequences in the sample, 40% to 60% were seen once. Material: blood, either unsorted or a sorted T cell fraction (not recorded which). The source of these receptors is a human donor who was either an allogeneic HSCT recipient or a stem cell or donor lymphocyte infusion donor (not recorded which). It is not recorded whose cells these are; they may come from a transplant donor.

This clonotype is labeled medium-sized. The chain is built from TRBV3-1 and TRBJ1-2, with D uncertain. The CDR3 loop spans 14 amino acids. Germline V gene data show CDR1 as LGHDT and CDR2 as YNNKEL (reference sequence). Trimming took off 4 bases at V and 7 bases at J, with 16 bases between the two ends. The CDR3 sequence is CASSLGEGWRGYTF. In nucleotides, the CDR3 is TGTGCCAGCAGCCTCGGGGAGGGCTGGCGTGGCTACACCTTC. Based on the CDR3 plus reference TRBV3-1 and TRBJ1-2, the full variable domain is DTAVSQTPKYLVTQMGNDKSIKCEQNLGHDTMYWYKQDSKKFLKIMFSYNNKELIINETVPNRFSPKSPDKAHLNLHINSLELGDSAVYFCASSLGEGWRGYTFGSGTRLTVV.

The chain joins TRBV5-5 to TRBJ1-2, with 10 bases fitting TRBD1. Germline V gene data show CDR1 as SGHKS and CDR2 as YYEKEE (reference sequence). The CDR3 totals 13 residues. V lost 4 bases and J lost 8; bases outside the gene matches: 5. For the CDR3, the DNA is TGTGCCAGCAGCGGAGGACAGGGGGGAGGCTACACCTTC. Translating gives CASSGGQGGGYTF.

The V call is TRBV18, the J call TRBJ1-5, with D possibly being TRBD1 (6 bases). Trimming cost V 5 bases and J 5 bases, with 10 bases left between them. Germline V gene sequence: CDR1 KGHSH, CDR2 LQKENI. CDR3 length: 13 residues. CDR3 sequence (DNA): TGTGCCAGCTCAGCTACAGGGTATCAGCCCCAGCATTTT. Amino acid sequence: CASSATGYQPQHF.

The V and J genes are TRBV5-1 and TRBJ2-1, with D perhaps matching TRBD2 (5 bases). V was shortened by 4 bases and J by 5 bases, with 19 bases between the two germline ends. Germline V gene lookup returns CDR1 SGHRS and CDR2 YFSETQ. The CDR3 consists of 16 residues. CDR3 coding DNA: TGCGCCAGCAGCGCGGACTTATTGGGGTACCACAATGAGCAGTTCTTC. It encodes CASSADLLGYHNEQFF.

This rearrangement joins TRBV7-2 to TRBJ2-4, with a weak D call TRBD1 (6 bases). The CDR3 has 15 amino acids. V was pared by 4 bases and J by 6 bases, with 16 bases between. Germline CDR1 is SGHTA and CDR2 is FQGNSA. CDR3 residues: CASSWGTRLGNIQYF. The CDR3 nucleotides are TGTGCCAGCAGCTGGGGGACAAGGCTGGGAAACATTCAGTACTTC. Looking up the rest from reference TRBV7-2 and TRBJ2-4 gives the full variable domain: GAGVSQSPSNKVTEKGKDVELRCDPISGHTALYWYRQSLGQGLEFLIYFQGNSAPDKSGLPSDRFSAERTGGSVSTLTIQRTQQEDSAVYLCASSWGTRLGNIQYFGAGTRLSVL.

The chain recombines TRBV28 with TRBJ1-2; TRBD1 matches at 7 bases. Germline V gene lookup returns CDR1 MDHEN and CDR2 SYDVKM. This CDR3 spans 14 amino acids. With V trimmed by 9 bases and J by 7 bases, 14 bases remained unmatched. The CDR3 DNA sequence: TGTGCCAGTACCACTCCCGACAGGGCGGGTGGCTACACCTTC. Protein product: CASTTPDRAGGYTF.

This clonotype was detected only a few times. The chain uses TRBV20-1 and TRBJ1-2; no definite D call. The CDR3 consists of 13 residues. Germline-derived CDR1 and CDR2 are DFQATT and SNEGSKA (reference sequence). The V end lost 5 bases, the J end lost 2 bases, and 12 bases lay between the germline ends. The CDR3 here is CSALGEENYGYTF. In DNA, the CDR3 is TGCAGTGCTCTCGGGGAGGAAAACTATGGCTACACCTTC.

This clonotype turned up a few times. This chain connects TRBV9 to TRBJ1-3; no clear D. The CDR3 runs to 15 residues. Germline CDR1 is SGDLS and CDR2 is YYNGEE. With 0 bases removed from V and 3 bases from J, the gap between germline ends came to 10 bases. CDR3 coding DNA: TGTGCCAGCAGCGTAGCATCCGGCGGTGGAAACACCATATATTTT. It encodes CASSVASGGGNTIYF.

J is TRBJ1-4 and V is TRBV28; the match to TRBD1 covers 8 bases. The CDR3 extends over 16 amino acids. V dropped 2 bases and J dropped 8; count of bases not matched to a gene: 10. From germline, CDR1 is MDHEN and CDR2 SYDVKM. CDR3: CASSLLNQGAGEKLFF. The CDR3 coding sequence is TGTGCCAGCAGTTTACTCAACCAGGGGGCAGGCGAAAAACTGTTTTTT.

This chain uses TRBV6-2 or TRBV6-3 with TRBJ2-3; D call uncertain. Trimming took 5 bases from V and 4 from J, leaving 16 bases between them. The CDR3 extends over 15 amino acids. Germline V gives CDR1 MNHEY, CDR2 SVGEGT. The CDR3 DNA reads TGTGCCAGCAGTCCCTCGACGTCCGGAGCAGATACGCAGTATTTT. Its protein is CASSPSTSGADTQYF.

The chain employs TRBV3-1 and TRBJ2-7; 8 bases line up with TRBD2. This CDR3 has 14 residues. CDR1 LGHDT and CDR2 YNNKEL come from the germline V gene (reference sequence). V gave up 3 bases and J gave up 3 bases; unmatched junction bases: 4. CDR3: CASSHGLAHYEQYF. CDR3 bases: TGTGCCAGCAGCCATGGACTAGCCCACTACGAGCAGTACTTC.

The chain employs TRBV4-2 and TRBJ2-7, with D possibly TRBD2 on 5 matching bases. Germline CDR1 is LGHNA and CDR2 is YNFKEQ. This CDR3 spans 15 amino acids. V shed 3 bases and J shed 2 bases, with 14 bases lying between them. In DNA, the CDR3 is TGTGCCAGCAGCCAGATCGGCGGGTTCGCCTACGAGCAGTACTTC. Its translation: CASSQIGGFAYEQYF.

This chain uses TRBV20-1 with TRBJ2-1; 9 nucleotides line up with TRBD2. The CDR3 is 14 residues long. Germline lookup yields CDR1 DFQATT and CDR2 SNEGSKA (reference sequence). V lost 5 bases and J lost 4; bases outside the gene matches: 6. CDR3 sequence (DNA): TGCAGTGCTCTGGGACTAGCCGGTTACAATGAGCAGTTCTTC. Its protein is CSALGLAGYNEQFF.

V usage is TRBV10-3 and J usage is TRBJ1-5; the D gene is possibly TRBD1 (5 bases). The CDR3 extends over 15 amino acids. Trimming took off 3 bases at V and 3 bases at J, with 12 bases between the two ends. CDR1 and CDR2 (germline): ENHRY, SYGVKD. CDR3: CAISDSRGDNQPQHF. CDR3 DNA sequence: TGTGCCATCAGTGACTCAAGAGGGGACAATCAGCCCCAGCATTTT.

As regards this clonotype: A much larger clone sits a single nucleotide away, making a read error possible. This chain connects TRBV7-9 to TRBJ1-1; TRBD1 aligns across 7 bases. There are 12 residues in the CDR3. The ends lost 5 bases at V and 12 bases at J; junction bases unmatched: 9. Germline CDR1 reads SEHNR; CDR2 reads FQNEAQ (reference sequence). The CDR3 is CASSGQERGPFF. The CDR3 DNA reads as TGTGCCAGCAGCGGACAGGAACGGGGACCTTTCTTT.

The chain combines TRBV7-9 with TRBJ2-5, with D unresolved. Germline CDR1 is SEHNR and CDR2 is FQNEAQ (reference sequence). Trimming left V 1 base short and J 2 bases short, with 8 bases between. The CDR3 is 14 residues long. CDR3 coding DNA: TGTGCCAGCAGCTTAGTGGCCAGTCAAGAGACCCAGTACTTC. It encodes CASSLVASQETQYF.

This clonotype appeared a few times. The chain uses TRBV20-1 and TRBJ1-5; the D gene is possibly TRBD1 (6 bases). The CDR3 length is 14 residues. V dropped 5 bases and J dropped 3 bases, with 14 bases sitting between them. CDR1 is DFQATT and CDR2 is SNEGSKA in the germline V gene (reference sequence). CDR3 coding DNA: TGCAGTGCTCGGAGGACAGAGAACAATCAGCCCCAGCATTTT. It specifies CSARRTENNQPQHF.

This clonotype was observed a handful of times. The chain recombines TRBV6-2 or TRBV6-3 with TRBJ1-1; maybe TRBD1 (6 bases). The germline V gene has CDR1 MNHEY and CDR2 SVGEGT. Trimming left V 0 bases short and J 2 bases short, with 10 bases between. The CDR3 loop spans 15 amino acids. The CDR3, as DNA: TGTGCCAGCAGTTACTCGACAGGCGAAAACACTGAAGCTTTCTTT. Protein sequence: CASSYSTGENTEAFF.